This T cell receptor beta chain was retrieved from a study of control samples from healthy donors and cancer patients. Germline CDR1 SGHNT, CDR2 YYREEE (reference sequence). This CDR3 is built from 16 residues. The data were produced by immunoSEQ multiplex PCR, yet TCRdb's version contains in-frame clones alone and is incomplete. The table lists roughly 14,000 clones, about 80% of them singletons. With respect to this clone: A much more abundant neighbour one base away suggests this may be a read error.

The TCR comes from a female donor with lung cancer. The sample taken for sequencing was formalin-fixed, paraffin-embedded tissue. The genes are TRBV5-4 and TRBJ2-5, with D perhaps TRBD2 (5 bases). The DNA of the CDR3 is TGTGTCAGCAGCTTGGCTCCACGCCCCGGAGGAGAGACCCAGTACTTC. Its translation: CVSSLAPRPGGETQYF.